This entry lists 7 T cell receptor beta chains sequenced from one sample in a study of blood T cell repertoires in COVID-19 (dated by TCRdb to about 2020). The library was obtained by the immunoSEQ multiplex PCR assay. The clones in this table, taken by TCRdb from immuneACCESS, are in-frame only. Not every clone is retained; where verified, under half of the shortfall comes from an unresolved V gene, and the cause of the rest is unknown. The sample table shows some 340,000 clones, and around 83% are seen once. Of the sample, less than 6% is held by the ten largest clones. The sequenced sample was PBMCs or T cells enriched from blood (not recorded which). All receptors come from a woman in her forties or fifties who had recovered from COVID-19.

The gene calls are TRBV27 and TRBJ1-1; possibly TRBD1 for D (5 bases). Germline CDR1 is MNHEY and CDR2 is SMNVEV (reference sequence). The CDR3 consists of 13 residues. Trimming left V 3 bases short and J 6 bases short, with 11 bases between. The CDR3 loop is CASSFNGGSEAFF. The CDR3 DNA follows: TGTGCCAGCAGTTTTAACGGGGGTTCTGAAGCTTTCTTT.

V usage is TRBV7-9 and J usage is TRBJ2-7, with a tentative D call TRBD1 (6 bases). The CDR3 consists of 15 residues. Germline V lookup: CDR1 SEHNR, CDR2 FQNEAQ (reference sequence). V lost 5 bases and J 3 bases, leaving 17 bases between the germline ends. The CDR3 loop is CASSTTGLNYYEQYF. DNA of the CDR3: TGTGCCAGCAGCACCACAGGGCTGAACTACTACGAGCAGTACTTC.

The rearrangement uses TRBV6-6 and TRBJ1-2; 10 bases are shared with TRBD1. The CDR3 runs to 17 residues. V lost 6 bases to trimming and J lost 5 bases; unmatched junction nucleotides: 15. Germline CDR1 is MNHNY and CDR2 is SVGAGI (reference sequence). The CDR3 here is CASSRDRGRASRYGYTF. The DNA of the CDR3 is TGTGCCAGCAGCCGAGACAGGGGGCGCGCTTCACGGTATGGCTACACCTTC.

The chain couples TRBV21-1 to TRBJ1-5; the DNA was not compared with TRBD1, the D call given in the table. TRBV21-1 is an annotated pseudogene. CDR3 length equals 16 residues. CDR3: CASSKAQGFGNQPQHF. The CDR3 nucleotides are TGTGCCAGCAGCAAAGCGCAGGGGTTTGGGAATCAGCCCCAGCATTTT.

The CDR3 nucleotides read TGTGCCAGCAGTTCTGGTTGGGACAGGGGGGCGTTAGAGACCCAGTACTTC. Translation: CASSSGWDRGALETQYF. The chain couples TRBV27 to TRBJ2-5; TRBD1 matches 11 bases. V lost 4 bases and J lost 4; bases outside the gene matches: 11. The CDR3 sequence is 17 residues long. CDR1 is MNHEY, CDR2 SMNVEV, per germline (reference sequence).

J is TRBJ2-2 and V is TRBV11-2; weak D call: TRBD1 (6 bases). CDR1 and CDR2 (germline): SGHAT, FQNNGV. The V gene lost 6 bases and the J gene lost 1 base, with 12 bases spanning the gap. The CDR3 sequence is 15 residues long. CDR3 coding DNA: TGTGCCAGCAGTCATGGGACATGGAACACCGGGGAGCTGTTTTTT. Its protein product is CASSHGTWNTGELFF.

The chain couples TRBV19 to TRBJ1-3; D is perhaps TRBD1 (5 bases). In germline, CDR1 is LNHDA, CDR2 SQIVND (reference sequence). The CDR3 is 14 residues long. V was cut by 4 bases and J by 2 bases, with 9 bases left in between. The CDR3 reads CASSKGGAGNTIYF. The CDR3 DNA sequence: TGTGCCAGTAGTAAAGGAGGGGCTGGAAACACCATATATTTT.